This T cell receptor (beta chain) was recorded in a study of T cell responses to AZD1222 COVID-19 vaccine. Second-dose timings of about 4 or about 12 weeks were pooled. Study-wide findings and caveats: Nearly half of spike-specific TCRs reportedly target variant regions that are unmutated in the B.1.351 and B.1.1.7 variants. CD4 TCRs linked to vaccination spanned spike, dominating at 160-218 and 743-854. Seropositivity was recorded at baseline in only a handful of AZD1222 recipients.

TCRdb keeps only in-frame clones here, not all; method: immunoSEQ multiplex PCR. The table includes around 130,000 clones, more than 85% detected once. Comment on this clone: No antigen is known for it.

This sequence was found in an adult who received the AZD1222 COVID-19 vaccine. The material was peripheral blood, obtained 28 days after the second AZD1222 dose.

CDR3 protein: CASSQQTGTDEQFF. In DNA, the CDR3 is TGTGCCAGCAGCCAGCAGACAGGGACGGATGAGCAGTTCTTC. The V gene is TRBV3-1 (or the pseudogene TRBV3-2), the J gene TRBJ2-1; 7 nucleotides line up with TRBD1. Germline V lookup: CDR1 LGHDT, CDR2 YNNKEL (reference sequence). After removal of 3 bases from V and 8 bases from J, the junction contained 7 bases not matched to a gene. This CDR3 contains 14 residues.